Presented here are 17 T cell receptor beta chains from one specimen sequenced in a study of spatial heterogeneity in lung cancer (dated by TCRdb to between 2018 and 2021). Receptor libraries were prepared by 5' RACE. Sequenced on a NextSeq 500. TCRdb applied fastp at Q25 and MiXCR to the public reads, then kept only in-frame beta chains. For every CDR3 protein sequence, its rows merge into one entry that carries the most common genes and DNA. Counted in this sample were more than 75,000 distinct CDR3 sequences; roughly 21% of them appeared once. The ten largest clones take up 20% to 25% of the sample. The label giving this sample's time point can be read as: blood at routine non-recurrence follow-up after resection. Sample: PBMCs, taken at follow-up. The receptors shown here come from a male donor with early-stage non-small cell lung cancer.

The gene calls are TRBV4-3 and TRBJ1-3; tentatively, D is TRBD1 (5 bases). This CDR3 region has 14 residues. V dropped 4 bases and J dropped 1 base, with 8 bases sitting between them. Germline CDR1 LGHNA, CDR2 YSLEER. The chain's CDR3 is CASSLGPSGNTIYF. The CDR3 bases are TGCGCCAGCAGCCTGGGGCCTTCTGGAAACACCATATATTTT.

This clonotype was seen just once. One junction end does not reproduce the germline sequence, and a read error may be involved. This chain uses TRBV18 with TRBJ1-1; the D gene is possibly TRBD1 (6 bases). This CDR3 has 12 amino acids. The germline V gene encodes CDR1 KGHSH and CDR2 LQKENI. This CDR3 is CASSPGGQLEVF. The DNA for the CDR3 is TGTGCCAGCTCACCAGGAGGACAGTTGGAAGTCTTT. The complete variable domain, with remaining parts taken from reference TRBV18 and TRBJ1-1, reads NAGVMQNPRHLVRRRGQEARLRCSPMKGHSHVYWYRQLPEEGLKFMVYLQKENIIDESGMPKERFSAEFPKEGPSILRIQQVVRGDSAAYFCASSPGGQLEVFGQGTRLTVV.

The chain links TRBV6-2 or TRBV6-3 to TRBJ1-1; D is ambiguous. Germline V gene data show CDR1 as MNHEY and CDR2 as SVGEGT. V was clipped by 5 bases and J by 8 bases, with 9 bases between them. This CDR3 is 11 amino acids long. CDR3 DNA sequence: TGTGCCAGCAGTCCCGGGATCGAAGCTTTCTTT. Translating gives CASSPGIEAFF.

This clonotype was recorded a few times. J is TRBJ2-3 and V is TRBV3-1; D not certain. The CDR3 is 11 amino acids. Trimming removed 1 base from V and 6 bases from J, with 2 bases in between. Germline CDR1 LGHDT, CDR2 YNNKEL (reference sequence). The CDR3 nucleotides are TGTGCCAGCAGCCAAGTGGATACGCAGTATTTT. The encoded protein is CASSQVDTQYF.

This clonotype was seen many times. This chain uses TRBV6-5 with TRBJ1-1; a possible D gene is TRBD1 (5 bases). The V gene's germline CDR1 is MNHEY and CDR2 SVGAGI. The CDR3 length is 16 residues. The germline V and J ends were trimmed by 5 bases and 2 bases, with 18 bases remaining between them. The CDR3: CASSPLQGMGNTEAFF. CDR3 coding DNA: TGTGCCAGCAGTCCCCTCCAGGGTATGGGAAACACTGAAGCTTTCTTT.

V usage is TRBV11-2 and J usage is TRBJ2-1; 11 bases match TRBD2. The CDR3 loop spans 17 amino acids. The J segment lost 8 bases and the V segment lost 4 bases, leaving 13 bases of the junction unmatched. CDR1 and CDR2 from the germline V gene are SGHAT and FQNNGV. In DNA, the CDR3 is TGTGCCAGCAGCTCTGGACGACTAGCGGGAAGCTGGGATGAGCAGTTCTTC. It is translated as CASSSGRLAGSWDEQFF.

This chain connects TRBV6-6 to TRBJ2-5, with D tentatively TRBD1 (8 bases). This CDR3 spans 16 amino acids. Per germline, CDR1 MNHNY and CDR2 SVGAGI (reference sequence). Trimming shortened V by 5 bases and J by 1 base, and 17 bases separated the two germline ends. The CDR3 DNA reads TGTGCCAGCAGTCCCTCCACAGGGGGGGGCCAAGAGACCCAGTACTTC. Protein: CASSPSTGGGQETQYF.

In this sample, this clonotype turned up a few times. J is TRBJ2-2 and V is TRBV30; a weak D match, TRBD1 (6 bases). CDR1 is GTSNPN and CDR2 is SVGIG in the germline V gene (reference sequence). The CDR3 has 14 residues. V lost 2 bases and J 7 bases, leaving 14 bases between the germline ends. The CDR3 DNA is TGTGCCTGGAGTCACAGGGCCCGAGACGGGGAGCTGTTTTTT. As protein: CAWSHRARDGELFF.

DNA of the CDR3: TGCGCCAGCAGCACACCGACAGGGGGTATCTATGGCTACACCTTC. It encodes CASSTPTGGIYGYTF. The V call is TRBV4-1, the J call TRBJ1-2; 9 positions agree with TRBD1. The trim removed 5 bases at V and 4 bases at J, leaving 8 bases unmatched. CDR1 is MGHRA, CDR2 YSYEKL, per germline. The CDR3 runs 15 residues.

This clonotype showed up just a few times. The chain recombines TRBV2 with TRBJ2-2; D not certain. The germline V and J ends were trimmed by 3 bases and 2 bases, with 4 bases remaining between them. Germline V gene data show CDR1 as SNHLY and CDR2 as FYNNEI. CDR3 length equals 13 residues. The CDR3 is CASSDYNTGELFF. The CDR3 DNA is TGTGCCAGCAGTGACTACAACACCGGGGAGCTGTTTTTT.

The rearrangement joins TRBV6-5 to TRBJ2-1, with D possibly TRBD1 on 7 matching bases. This CDR3 has 17 amino acids. Germline-derived CDR1 and CDR2 are MNHEY and SVGAGI. The V end was cut by 2 bases, the J end by 8 bases, with 22 bases between. The CDR3 loop is CASSYKFARDRLYEQFF. The CDR3 DNA reads as TGTGCCAGCAGTTACAAATTTGCGCGGGACAGATTGTATGAGCAGTTCTTC.

This clonotype showed up many times. The gene calls are TRBV5-1 and TRBJ1-6; 10 nucleotides line up with TRBD1. V was clipped by 5 bases and J by 7 bases; unmatched bases: 6. The germline V gene encodes CDR1 SGHRS and CDR2 YFSETQ. This CDR3 is built from 15 residues. The CDR3 bases are TGCGCCAGCAGGGATAGGGGACAGGGGAATTCACCCCTCCACTTT. Translation: CASRDRGQGNSPLHF.

This clonotype occurred many times. The rearrangement uses TRBV6-6 and TRBJ1-2; maybe TRBD1 (6 bases). Germline CDR1 MNHNY, CDR2 SVGAGI (reference sequence). V was shortened by 4 bases and J by 3 bases, with 18 bases between the two germline ends. CDR3 size: 16 residues. The CDR3 DNA sequence: TGTGCCAGCAGTTTGGACAGCATGGTAGGGGACTATGGCTACACCTTC. This sequence encodes CASSLDSMVGDYGYTF.

The chain links TRBV15 to TRBJ2-7, with unresolved D. This CDR3 comprises 13 residues. V shed 3 bases and J shed 5 bases, with 11 bases lying between them. In germline, CDR1 is LNHNV, CDR2 YYDKDF (reference sequence). The CDR3, as DNA: TGTGCCACCAGCAGTGGCCCCTCGAACGAGCAGTACTTC. It encodes CATSSGPSNEQYF.

This clonotype has only a few counts. J is TRBJ2-1 and V is TRBV20-1; 8 positions agree with TRBD2. The CDR3 loop spans 18 amino acids. Germline V gives CDR1 DFQATT, CDR2 SNEGSKA (reference sequence). The trim removed 5 bases at V and 7 bases at J, leaving 22 bases unmatched. The CDR3 nucleotides are TGCAGTGCTCCAAGACCCCCTGGGGTAGCGGGAAAAGTAAATGAGCAGTTCTTC. It is translated as CSAPRPPGVAGKVNEQFF.

The chain couples TRBV20-1 to TRBJ1-2; TRBD1 matches at 8 bases. The germline V gene has CDR1 DFQATT and CDR2 SNEGSKA (reference sequence). V trimming: 7 bases; J trimming: 7 bases; junction bases outside the gene matches: 8. The CDR3 extends over 12 amino acids. The CDR3 DNA sequence: TGCAGTGGAAACAGGGGGATGTCTGGCTACACCTTC. Its protein is CSGNRGMSGYTF.

This clonotype has just a few counts. The genes are TRBV30 and TRBJ2-3; either TRBD1 or TRBD2 may supply D (6 bases each). The ends were cut back, 0 bases at V and 2 bases at J, with 9 bases in the middle. Germline V gives CDR1 GTSNPN, CDR2 SVGIG (reference sequence). CDR3 length: 14 residues. The CDR3, as DNA: TGTGCCTGGAGTGTACAGGGACTCACAGATACGCAGTATTTT. Translation gives CAWSVQGLTDTQYF.